Listed below are T cell receptor beta chains from one sample, sequenced in a study of T cells in Graves' hyperthyroidism and ophthalmopathy. TCRdb redid the calling of the multiplex PCR reads with MiXCR, one entry per CDR3 protein. The sample gives around 350,000 distinct CDR3 sequences, roughly 15% of which show up once; roughly 20% is in the top ten. The sample taken for sequencing was blood. The origin of the receptors is a woman aged 60-75 years with Graves' ophthalmopathy. Both conserved end residues are part of each CDR3. The D gene is left open where the match is weak. The size of a clone is reported for some rows only, either as once, few or many, or as a class for expanded clones.

j_gene,abundance,d_gene,v_gene,CDR3aa,CDR3nt
TRBJ2-5,few,NA,TRBV28,CASSLGWGEAQYF,TGTGCCAGCAGTTTGGGGTGGGGAGAGGCCCAGTACTTC
TRBJ2-7,many,TRBD2,TRBV5-1,CASSGLEVYEQYF,TGCGCCAGCAGCGGACTAGAAGTGTACGAGCAGTACTTC
TRBJ2-1,many,NA,TRBV7-3,CASSPGTAGDEQFF,TGTGCCAGCAGCCCAGGGACCGCCGGGGATGAGCAGTTCTTC
TRBJ1-2,NA,NA,TRBV5-1,CASSSTGYGYTF,TGCGCCAGCAGCTCGACAGGTTATGGCTACACCTTC
TRBJ2-1,NA,NA,TRBV11-2,CASSLQASGTNGQFF,TGTGCCAGCAGCTTACAGGCGTCAGGTACCAATGGGCAGTTCTTC
TRBJ2-7,many,TRBD2,TRBV10-2,CASRSSGSYEQYF,TGCGCCAGCCGATCTAGCGGGAGTTACGAGCAGTACTTC
TRBJ2-1,many,NA,TRBV28,CASSGTGLALVQFF,TGTGCCAGCAGTGGAACGGGACTGGCTTTGGTGCAGTTCTTC
TRBJ2-5,many,NA,TRBV3-1,CASSPPRGGETQYF,TGTGCCAGCAGCCCCCCCAGAGGTGGAGAGACCCAGTACTTC
TRBJ2-7,many,NA,TRBV2,CASTLSSYEQYF,TGTGCCAGCACCCTGAGCTCCTACGAGCAGTACTTC
TRBJ2-1,many,NA,TRBV7-9,CASSSIRDAVNNEQFF,TGTGCCAGCAGCTCAATCCGGGATGCGGTTAACAATGAGCAGTTCTTC
TRBJ2-7,many,NA,TRBV5-1,CASSLAAGFSYEQYF,TGCGCCAGCAGCTTGGCGGCAGGCTTCTCCTACGAGCAGTACTTC
TRBJ2-1,many,NA,TRBV7-9,CASSTSEGSEQFF,TGTGCCAGCAGCACCTCGGAGGGGAGTGAGCAGTTCTTC
TRBJ1-4,many,TRBD1,TRBV20-1,CSAKGGTGATNEKLFF,TGCAGTGCCAAAGGGGGCACGGGGGCAACTAATGAAAAACTGTTTTTT
TRBJ2-5,few,TRBD1,TRBV6-1,CASRLDRARGTQYF,TGTGCCAGCAGACTCGACAGGGCTCGGGGGACCCAGTACTTC
TRBJ2-7,many,NA,TRBV28,CASSTPGGYEQYF,TGTGCCAGCAGTACCCCAGGAGGCTACGAGCAGTACTTC
TRBJ1-5,few,NA,TRBV11-2,CASSLRGSQPQHF,TGTGCCAGCAGCTTACGGGGATCTCAGCCCCAGCATTTT
TRBJ1-4,many,NA,TRBV3-1,CASSQDLGAANEKLFF,TGTGCCAGCAGCCAAGATCTGGGTGCGGCTAATGAAAAACTGTTTTTT
TRBJ2-2,many,TRBD1,TRBV2,CASSFTQGATGELFF,TGTGCCAGCAGCTTCACACAGGGGGCGACGGGGGAGCTGTTTTTT
TRBJ2-5,many,TRBD1,TRBV6-2/TRBV6-3,CASSYRIPTGGETQYF,TGTGCCAGCAGTTATCGAATCCCGACAGGGGGAGAGACCCAGTACTTC
TRBJ2-5,many,NA,TRBV10-2,CASSELGAPETQYF,TGCGCCAGCAGTGAATTGGGAGCTCCGGAGACCCAGTACTTC
TRBJ2-7,few,NA,TRBV20-1,CSASAGSSYEQYF,TGCAGTGCTAGCGCGGGTTCCTCCTACGAGCAGTACTTC
TRBJ2-5,few,NA,TRBV12-3/TRBV12-4,CASSLTQDQETQYF,TGTGCCAGCAGTTTAACGCAGGACCAAGAGACCCAGTACTTC
TRBJ1-2,many,TRBD1,TRBV5-1,CASSLNTGVFGYTF,TGCGCCAGCAGCTTGAACACAGGGGTTTTTGGCTACACCTTC
TRBJ2-5,many,NA,TRBV7-6,CASSVPSGETQYF,TGTGCCAGCAGCGTACCCTCCGGGGAGACCCAGTACTTC
TRBJ2-3,few,NA,TRBV28,CASSIGGRDTQYF,TGTGCCAGCAGTATCGGGGGTCGAGATACGCAGTATTTT
TRBJ1-5,NA,NA,TRBV20-1,CSAESGLGNQPQHF,TGCAGTGCCGAATCAGGGTTAGGCAATCAGCCCCAGCATTTT
TRBJ2-1,many,NA,TRBV12-3/TRBV12-4,CASSLGSGNEQFF,TGTGCCAGCAGCTTGGGCTCGGGGAATGAGCAGTTCTTC
TRBJ2-7,few,NA,TRBV29-1,CSVIRGVEQYF,TGCAGCGTCATCAGGGGTGTCGAGCAGTACTTC
TRBJ2-1,few,NA,TRBV20-1,CSAAGTPHEQFF,TGCAGTGCTGCCGGGACCCCCCATGAGCAGTTCTTC
TRBJ2-1,few,TRBD2,TRBV29-1,CSALLAGGGYEQFF,TGCAGCGCCCTGCTAGCGGGAGGGGGCTATGAGCAGTTCTTC
TRBJ1-2,many,TRBD1,TRBV12-3/TRBV12-4,CASSPDRGRFDYGYTF,TGTGCCAGCAGTCCCGACAGGGGGCGCTTCGACTATGGCTACACCTTC
TRBJ2-2,few,TRBD2,TRBV20-1,CSAPRASGHGELFF,TGCAGTGCTCCAAGGGCTAGCGGACACGGGGAGCTGTTTTTT
TRBJ2-7,many,TRBD2,TRBV20-1,CSARAGLAGGHEQYF,TGCAGTGCTAGAGCGGGACTAGCGGGAGGCCACGAGCAGTACTTC
TRBJ1-1,many,NA,TRBV6-5,CASSYAIGMRTEAFF,TGTGCCAGCAGTTACGCGATAGGGATGAGAACTGAAGCTTTCTTT
TRBJ1-1,many,NA,TRBV18,CASSPLDRVEAFF,TGTGCCAGCTCACCCCTGGACAGAGTTGAAGCTTTCTTT
TRBJ2-5,many,NA,TRBV5-1,CASSPARQGASGYQETQYF,TGCGCCAGCAGCCCGGCTAGACAGGGTGCGAGCGGGTACCAAGAGACCCAGTACTTC
TRBJ2-3,NA,TRBD2,TRBV7-9,CASSPWTSGWAKVGDTQYF,TGTGCCAGCAGCCCCTGGACTAGCGGGTGGGCCAAGGTCGGAGATACGCAGTATTTT
TRBJ2-7,many,NA,TRBV5-1,CASSRTEDYEQYF,TGCGCCAGCAGCCGGACAGAAGACTACGAGCAGTACTTC
TRBJ1-4,NA,NA,TRBV12-3/TRBV12-4,CASSLGSANEKLFF,TGTGCCAGCAGTCTCGGGAGCGCTAATGAAAAACTGTTTTTT
TRBJ2-2,many,NA,TRBV7-2,CASSLVGLNTGELFF,TGTGCCAGCAGCTTAGTAGGCCTCAACACCGGGGAGCTGTTTTTT
TRBJ2-3,NA,TRBD2,TRBV7-9,CASRIGLAATDTQYF,TGTGCCAGCAGAATAGGACTAGCGGCCACAGATACGCAGTATTTT
TRBJ2-2,few,TRBD2,TRBV7-2,CASSLLGTSGTGELFF,TGTGCCAGCAGCTTATTGGGGACTAGCGGGACCGGGGAGCTGTTTTTT
TRBJ2-7,few,NA,TRBV15,CATSLGSYEQYF,TGTGCCACCAGTTTAGGGTCTTACGAGCAGTACTTC
TRBJ1-5,many,NA,TRBV28,CASSTYREVQPQHF,TGTGCCAGCAGCACTTACAGGGAGGTTCAGCCCCAGCATTTT
TRBJ1-1,many,NA,TRBV5-1,CASSRTLSLMNTEAFF,TGCGCCAGCAGCCGTACTCTCTCTCTCATGAACACTGAAGCTTTCTTT
TRBJ1-2,many,NA,TRBV7-2,CASSPRGGGLYGYTF,TGTGCCAGCAGCCCGCGGGGTGGAGGACTATATGGCTACACCTTC
TRBJ1-3,many,NA,TRBV30,CAWSRQSSGNTIYF,TGTGCCTGGTCTCGACAGAGCTCTGGAAACACCATATATTTT
TRBJ1-6,NA,NA,TRBV15,CATSGGGAAYNSPLHF,TGTGCCACCAGCGGGGGGGGGGCAGCCTATAATTCACCCCTCCACTTT
TRBJ2-1,few,TRBD1,TRBV10-3,CAITTGQGASNEQFF,TGTGCCATCACCACAGGACAGGGGGCGTCTAATGAGCAGTTCTTC
TRBJ2-7,many,NA,TRBV7-9,CASSSSHGDEQYF,TGTGCCAGCAGCTCCTCACATGGGGACGAGCAGTACTTC
TRBJ1-5,many,TRBD1,TRBV5-1,CASSAGTGGNQPQHF,TGCGCCAGCAGCGCCGGGACAGGGGGCAATCAGCCCCAGCATTTT
TRBJ2-1,NA,TRBD2,TRBV15,CATGLGTSGRSSYNEQLF,TGTGCCACCGGGCTAGGGACTAGCGGGCGGAGCTCCTACAATGAGCAGCTCTTC
TRBJ2-2,many,TRBD2,TRBV20-1,CSARGGGGTGELFF,TGCAGTGCTAGGGGAGGCGGGGGCACCGGGGAGCTGTTTTTT
TRBJ2-1,NA,TRBD2,TRBV4-2,CASSQGYRTSGSNEQFF,TGTGCCAGCAGCCAAGGTTACCGGACTAGCGGGAGTAATGAGCAGTTCTTC
TRBJ2-3,many,NA,TRBV9,CASSVRGSTDTQYF,TGTGCCAGCAGCGTGAGGGGGAGCACAGATACGCAGTATTTT
TRBJ2-1,many,TRBD2,TRBV7-3,CASSAGTSVYNEQFF,TGTGCCAGCAGCGCCGGGACTAGCGTCTACAATGAGCAGTTCTTC
TRBJ2-3,NA,TRBD2,TRBV20-1,CSAGTKDTQYF,TGCAGTGCTGGGACTAAAGATACGCAGTATTTT